This T cell receptor (beta chain) came from a study of control samples from healthy donors and cancer patients. The germline V gene has CDR1 MNHEY and CDR2 SVGAGI. CDR3 length equals 15 residues. Trimming at V came to 5 bases and at J to 2 bases, leaving 7 bases not matched to a gene. TCRdb keeps only in-frame clones here, not all; method: immunoSEQ multiplex PCR. Counted here are some 87,000 clones, roughly 91% occurring once; the ten biggest clones make up more than 15%. The receptor was isolated from a man aged 25 to 40 in good health. V and J are TRBV6-5 and TRBJ1-2, with TRBD1 matching over 8 bases. The sequenced material came from blood. The CDR3 spells CASSRTGLQNYGYTF. For the CDR3, the DNA is TGTGCCAGCAGTAGGACAGGGTTGCAGAACTATGGCTACACCTTC.